This entry lists 23 T cell receptor beta chains sequenced from one sample in a study of blood T cell repertoires in COVID-19. The method was immunoSEQ multiplex PCR; TCRdb's version includes in-frame clones alone and lacks a portion of them. The table lists about 280,000 clones, around 90% of them singletons. The sample taken for sequencing was peripheral blood. The source of these receptors is a man aged 18 to 30 with active or convalescent COVID-19.

This rearrangement joins TRBV7-8 to TRBJ2-2; 9 bases are shared with TRBD2. J lost 1 base, V lost 5 bases, and 5 bases had no gene match. Germline V gives CDR1 SGHVS, CDR2 FQNEAQ. The length of the CDR3 is 16 residues. DNA of the CDR3: TGTGCCAGCAGCGTCCTTAGCGGGGGGAACACCGGGGAGCTGTTTTTT. The encoded protein is CASSVLSGGNTGELFF.

The chain is built from TRBV7-2 and TRBJ1-1; D may be TRBD1 (6 bases). Germline-derived CDR1 and CDR2 are SGHTA and FQGNSA. This CDR3 has 13 residues. V dropped 5 bases and J dropped 2 bases, with 9 bases sitting between them. The CDR3 bases are TGTGCCAGCAGCGAGGACAGAAACACTGAAGCTTTCTTT. Its translation is CASSEDRNTEAFF.

The gene calls are TRBV2 and TRBJ1-2; no reliable D call. Between the trimmed V and J ends, which lost 5 bases and 4 bases, there was a span of 11 bases. The germline V gene has CDR1 SNHLY and CDR2 FYNNEI. The length of the CDR3 is 13 residues. The CDR3 spells CASSPTDPYGYTF. Here the CDR3 DNA reads TGTGCCAGCAGTCCAACAGATCCCTATGGCTACACCTTC. Filled out from reference TRBV2 and TRBJ1-2, the complete variable domain reads EPEVTQTPSHQVTQMGQEVILRCVPISNHLYFYWYRQILGQKVEFLVSFYNNEISEKSEIFDDQFSVERPDGSNFTLKIRSTKLEDSAMYFCASSPTDPYGYTFGSGTRLTVV.

CDR3 sequence: CASSSTGGGETQYF. The CDR3 DNA is TGTGCCAGCAGCTCGACAGGGGGTGGGGAGACCCAGTACTTC. The chain uses TRBV11-2 and TRBJ2-5; 9 positions agree with TRBD1. CDR1 and CDR2 (germline): SGHAT, FQNNGV. V lost 4 bases and J lost 5; bases outside the gene matches: 5. The CDR3 is 14 amino acids.

The chain carries TRBV4-1 and TRBJ1-2; 8 bases line up with TRBD1. J gave up 3 bases and V 3 bases, and 9 bases lay outside the gene matches. The CDR3 is 16 amino acids. Germline values: CDR1 MGHRA, CDR2 YSYEKL. The CDR3 protein is CASSQTTGEGYYGYTF. CDR3 bases: TGCGCCAGCAGCCAGACGACAGGGGAAGGTTACTATGGCTACACCTTC.

J is TRBJ2-3 and V is TRBV5-4; 7 bases are a match to TRBD2. The junction had 7 bases not matched to a gene; V was cut back by 4 bases and J by 2 bases. Germline V gene lookup returns CDR1 SGHNT and CDR2 YYREEE (reference sequence). This CDR3 contains 15 residues. CDR3 nucleotide sequence: TGTGCCAGCAGCGAAACGGGGGGACTCACAGATACGCAGTATTTT. Amino acids: CASSETGGLTDTQYF.

J is TRBJ2-3 and V is TRBV7-8; D might be TRBD2 (6 bases). The CDR3 contains 16 residues. Between the trimmed V and J ends, which lost 5 bases and 3 bases, there was a span of 18 bases. CDR1 SGHVS and CDR2 FQNEAQ come from the germline V gene. The CDR3 spells CASSPRGRGYTDTQYF. Here the CDR3 DNA reads TGTGCCAGCAGCCCCCGGGGTCGGGGGTATACAGATACGCAGTATTTT. Filled out from reference TRBV7-8 and TRBJ2-3, the complete variable domain reads GAGVSQSPRYKVAKRGQDVALRCDPISGHVSLFWYQQALGQGPEFLTYFQNEAQLDKSGLPSDRFFAERPEGSVSTLKIQRTQQEDSAVYLCASSPRGRGYTDTQYFGPGTRLTVL.

This clone has just one count. The rearrangement uses TRBV11-2 and TRBJ2-2; the match to TRBD2 covers 10 bases. V shed 5 bases and J 6 bases; nucleotides not matched to a gene: 6. The CDR3 is made up of 15 amino acids. CDR1 and CDR2 (germline): SGHAT, FQNNGV. The CDR3 loop is CASSITSGVSGELFF. The CDR3 DNA reads as TGTGCCAGCAGCATCACTAGCGGGGTCTCCGGGGAGCTGTTTTTT.

The rearrangement uses TRBV10-1 and TRBJ1-6; a possible D gene is TRBD1 (5 bases). V lost 6 bases and J 7 bases, leaving 7 bases between the germline ends. The germline V gene encodes CDR1 WNHNN and CDR2 SYGVQD (reference sequence). This CDR3 contains 12 residues. The CDR3 bases are TGCGCCAGCAGCGCAGGGAATTCACCCCTCCACTTT. Amino acids: CASSAGNSPLHF.

The rearrangement joins TRBV11-2 to TRBJ2-7; TRBD1 aligns across 8 bases. V shed 5 bases, J shed 6 bases, and the junction held 6 bases outside the gene matches. The CDR3 runs 13 residues. Germline V CDR1 and CDR2: SGHAT, FQNNGV. CDR3 region: CASSPRTGFEQYF. The CDR3 DNA follows: TGTGCCAGCAGCCCTCGGACAGGGTTCGAGCAGTACTTC.

The chain couples TRBV6-1 to TRBJ1-4; D may be TRBD1 (6 bases). The length of the CDR3 is 15 residues. Germline values: CDR1 MNHNS, CDR2 SASEGT. V shed 2 bases and J shed 6 bases, with 13 bases lying between them. The DNA for the CDR3 is TGTGCCAGCAGTGAAAGTTCGGGGACATATGAAAAACTGTTTTTT. Translating gives CASSESSGTYEKLFF.

The V call is TRBV2, the J call TRBJ2-3; 16 bases align to TRBD2. CDR1 is SNHLY and CDR2 is FYNNEI in the germline V gene. The ends lost 8 bases at V and 1 base at J; junction bases unmatched: 3. The CDR3 sequence is 16 residues long. The CDR3 bases are TGTGCCAGCGGGACTAGCGGGGGGGCAGGCACAGATACGCAGTATTTT. It codes for CASGTSGGAGTDTQYF.

The genes are TRBV23-1 and TRBJ2-7, with D perhaps matching TRBD1 (6 bases). TRBV23-1 is known as an ORF, though its function is uncertain. V shed 3 bases and J shed 10 bases, with 19 bases lying between them. The CDR3 has 14 amino acids. The CDR3 nucleotides read TGCGCCAGCAGTCACCGCGGACAGACGGGTGAACAGTACTTC. Protein sequence: CASSHRGQTGEQYF.

The chain is built from TRBV19 and TRBJ1-1, with D tentatively TRBD1 (6 bases). The CDR3 sequence is 16 residues long. Per germline, CDR1 LNHDA and CDR2 SQIVND (reference sequence). The V end lost 5 bases, the J end lost 0 bases, and 16 bases lay between the germline ends. The CDR3 DNA reads TGTGCCAGTAGTCCCACTCAGGGGCTTGTGAACACTGAAGCTTTCTTT. Amino acids: CASSPTQGLVNTEAFF. Full variable domain (missing parts from reference TRBV19 and TRBJ1-1): DGGITQSPKYLFRKEGQNVTLSCEQNLNHDAMYWYRQDPGQGLRLIYYSQIVNDFQKGDIAEGYSVSREKKESFPLTVTSAQKNPTAFYLCASSPTQGLVNTEAFFGQGTRLTVV.

Only one count was recorded for this clone. The V and J genes are TRBV5-1 and TRBJ2-1, with D possibly matching TRBD2 (6 bases). The V gene's germline CDR1 is SGHRS and CDR2 YFSETQ. This CDR3 is 17 amino acids long. Trimming removed 6 bases at V and 1 base at J, with 20 bases between. CDR3 nucleotides: TGCGCCAGCAACCTAAGACTAGTTAGCAAATCCTACAATGAGCAGTTCTTC. As protein: CASNLRLVSKSYNEQFF.

This rearrangement joins TRBV19 to TRBJ2-2, with D possibly being TRBD2 (5 bases). V gave up 1 base and J gave up 3 bases, with 6 bases separating them. This CDR3 is 14 amino acids long. Looked up from germline, CDR1 is LNHDA and CDR2 is SQIVND (reference sequence). CDR3 in amino acids: CASSIGTYTGELFF. For the CDR3, the DNA is TGTGCCAGTAGTATAGGGACTTACACCGGGGAGCTGTTTTTT.

This CDR3 reads CASSVGASGGNEQFF. CDR3 nucleotide sequence: TGTGCCAGCAGCGTAGGGGCTAGCGGGGGGAATGAGCAGTTCTTC. This sequence joins TRBV9 and TRBJ2-1, with TRBD2 identical over 11 bases. The CDR3 loop spans 15 amino acids. Germline-derived CDR1 and CDR2 are SGDLS and YYNGEE. J was trimmed by 7 bases and V by 0 bases; bases with no gene match: 3.

The chain carries TRBV6-2 or TRBV6-3 and TRBJ2-1; 10 bases agree with TRBD2. Germline V CDR1 and CDR2: MNHEY, SVGEGT. The CDR3 spans 17 residues. V lost 6 bases to trimming and J lost 8 bases; unmatched junction nucleotides: 16. In DNA form, the CDR3 reads TGTGCCAGCAGCCCACTAGCGGGGTTGAACGACGGCGATGAGCAGTTCTTC. The encoded protein is CASSPLAGLNDGDEQFF.

V is TRBV27 and J is TRBJ1-5; 10 nucleotides agree with TRBD1. The ends lost 8 bases at V and 6 bases at J; junction bases unmatched: 1. The length of the CDR3 is 12 residues. CDR1 and CDR2 (germline): MNHEY, SMNVEV (reference sequence). The CDR3 bases are TGTGCCAGCTGGACAGGGGGTCAGCCCCAGCATTTT. Amino acid sequence: CASWTGGQPQHF.

The chain has TRBV3-1 (or the pseudogene TRBV3-2) and TRBJ2-7, with 7 bases matching TRBD1. V dropped 1 base and J dropped 6; count of bases not matched to a gene: 9. Germline CDR1 reads LGHDT; CDR2 reads YNNKEL (reference sequence). The CDR3 is made up of 15 amino acids. The CDR3 loop is CASSQGPTGAFEQYF. CDR3 coding DNA: TGTGCCAGCAGCCAAGGACCAACAGGGGCTTTCGAGCAGTACTTC.

The J gene is TRBJ2-3, the V gene TRBV5-4; TRBD1 agrees at 7 bases. CDR1 and CDR2 (germline): SGHNT, YYREEE (reference sequence). The junction had 9 bases not matched to a gene; V was cut back by 3 bases and J by 5 bases. The CDR3 is 15 amino acids. CDR3 amino acids: CASSSSGQYRDTQYF. For the CDR3, the DNA is TGTGCCAGCAGCTCGTCGGGACAGTATAGAGATACGCAGTATTTT.

The chain recombines TRBV9 with TRBJ2-7, with 9 bases fitting TRBD2. This CDR3 has 18 amino acids. The germline CDR1 and CDR2 sequences are SGDLS and YYNGEE. J was trimmed by 0 bases and V by 0 bases; bases with no gene match: 10. The DNA for the CDR3 is TGTGCCAGCAGCGTAGGTCCTAGCGGGGCAATATACTCCTACGAGCAGTACTTC. This encodes CASSVGPSGAIYSYEQYF.

This sequence joins TRBV12-3 or TRBV12-4 and TRBJ2-7; D unresolved. The ends were cut back, 6 bases at V and 4 bases at J, with 10 bases in the middle. The CDR3 contains 12 residues. CDR3 region: CASSSGRYEQYF. The CDR3, as DNA: TGTGCCAGCAGCTCGGGTAGATACGAGCAGTACTTC.